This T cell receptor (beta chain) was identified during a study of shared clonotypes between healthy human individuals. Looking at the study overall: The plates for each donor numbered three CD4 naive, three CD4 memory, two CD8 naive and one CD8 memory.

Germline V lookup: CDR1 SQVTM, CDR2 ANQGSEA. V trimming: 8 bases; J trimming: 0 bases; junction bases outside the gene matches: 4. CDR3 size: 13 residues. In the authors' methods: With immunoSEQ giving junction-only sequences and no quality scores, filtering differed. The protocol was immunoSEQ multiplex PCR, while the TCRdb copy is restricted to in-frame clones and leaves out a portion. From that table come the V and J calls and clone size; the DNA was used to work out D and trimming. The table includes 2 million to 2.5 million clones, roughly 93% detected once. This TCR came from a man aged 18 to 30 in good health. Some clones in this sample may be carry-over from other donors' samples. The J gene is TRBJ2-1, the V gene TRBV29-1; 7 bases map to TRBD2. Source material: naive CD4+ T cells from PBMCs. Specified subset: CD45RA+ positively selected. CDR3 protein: CSWGGSSYNEQFF. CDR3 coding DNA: TGCAGCTGGGGCGGGAGCTCCTACAATGAGCAGTTCTTC.